This T cell receptor beta chain emerged from a study of T-cell reconstitution after alpha-beta-depleted transplantation in children. To note about this clonotype: Its antigen is unidentified.

TCRbeta library construction was performed incorporating unique molecular identifiers. TCRdb analysed the PCR reads with MiXCR anew, one entry per CDR3 protein. The table lists approximately 520,000 distinct CDR3 sequences, approximately 10% of them singletons. The CDR3 totals 16 residues. The ends lost 3 bases at V and 10 bases at J; junction bases unmatched: 8. From germline, CDR1 is SEHNR and CDR2 FQNEAQ (reference sequence). Findings and limits, study-wide: Fresh T-cell production supplied most of the T-cell counts and diversity seen one year after transplant. It was surviving recipient T cells and thymic progenitors that gave some patients high TCRbeta diversity at day 60. There were reportedly several hundred expanded graft clones from which alpha-beta T cells came about two months after transplant.

This chain joins TRBV7-9 and TRBJ2-1; 14 positions match TRBD2. Sequenced material: PBMCs, mostly from graft donor cells, taken 180 days after TCRalphabeta/CD19-depleted stem cell transplant. This sequence originates from a female patient aged 2-9 years who had a stem cell transplant for aplastic anemia, so the T cells may come from the graft donor. The CDR3 DNA follows: TGTGCCAGCAGCTTGACTAGCGGGAGGGGGATCAGCGAGCAGTTCTTC. This translates into CASSLTSGRGISEQFF.